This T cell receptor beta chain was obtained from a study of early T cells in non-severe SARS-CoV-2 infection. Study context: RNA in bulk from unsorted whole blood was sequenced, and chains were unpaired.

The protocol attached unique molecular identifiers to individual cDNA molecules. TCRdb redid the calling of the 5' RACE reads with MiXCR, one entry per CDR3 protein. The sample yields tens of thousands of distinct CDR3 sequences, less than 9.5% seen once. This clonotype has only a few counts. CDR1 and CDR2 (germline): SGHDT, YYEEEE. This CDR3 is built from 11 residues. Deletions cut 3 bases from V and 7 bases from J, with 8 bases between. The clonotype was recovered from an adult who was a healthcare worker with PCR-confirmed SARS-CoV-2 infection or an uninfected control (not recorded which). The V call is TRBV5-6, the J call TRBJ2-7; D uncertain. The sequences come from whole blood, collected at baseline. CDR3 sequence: CASSSPWEQYF. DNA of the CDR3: TGTGCCAGCAGCTCGCCGTGGGAGCAGTACTTC.